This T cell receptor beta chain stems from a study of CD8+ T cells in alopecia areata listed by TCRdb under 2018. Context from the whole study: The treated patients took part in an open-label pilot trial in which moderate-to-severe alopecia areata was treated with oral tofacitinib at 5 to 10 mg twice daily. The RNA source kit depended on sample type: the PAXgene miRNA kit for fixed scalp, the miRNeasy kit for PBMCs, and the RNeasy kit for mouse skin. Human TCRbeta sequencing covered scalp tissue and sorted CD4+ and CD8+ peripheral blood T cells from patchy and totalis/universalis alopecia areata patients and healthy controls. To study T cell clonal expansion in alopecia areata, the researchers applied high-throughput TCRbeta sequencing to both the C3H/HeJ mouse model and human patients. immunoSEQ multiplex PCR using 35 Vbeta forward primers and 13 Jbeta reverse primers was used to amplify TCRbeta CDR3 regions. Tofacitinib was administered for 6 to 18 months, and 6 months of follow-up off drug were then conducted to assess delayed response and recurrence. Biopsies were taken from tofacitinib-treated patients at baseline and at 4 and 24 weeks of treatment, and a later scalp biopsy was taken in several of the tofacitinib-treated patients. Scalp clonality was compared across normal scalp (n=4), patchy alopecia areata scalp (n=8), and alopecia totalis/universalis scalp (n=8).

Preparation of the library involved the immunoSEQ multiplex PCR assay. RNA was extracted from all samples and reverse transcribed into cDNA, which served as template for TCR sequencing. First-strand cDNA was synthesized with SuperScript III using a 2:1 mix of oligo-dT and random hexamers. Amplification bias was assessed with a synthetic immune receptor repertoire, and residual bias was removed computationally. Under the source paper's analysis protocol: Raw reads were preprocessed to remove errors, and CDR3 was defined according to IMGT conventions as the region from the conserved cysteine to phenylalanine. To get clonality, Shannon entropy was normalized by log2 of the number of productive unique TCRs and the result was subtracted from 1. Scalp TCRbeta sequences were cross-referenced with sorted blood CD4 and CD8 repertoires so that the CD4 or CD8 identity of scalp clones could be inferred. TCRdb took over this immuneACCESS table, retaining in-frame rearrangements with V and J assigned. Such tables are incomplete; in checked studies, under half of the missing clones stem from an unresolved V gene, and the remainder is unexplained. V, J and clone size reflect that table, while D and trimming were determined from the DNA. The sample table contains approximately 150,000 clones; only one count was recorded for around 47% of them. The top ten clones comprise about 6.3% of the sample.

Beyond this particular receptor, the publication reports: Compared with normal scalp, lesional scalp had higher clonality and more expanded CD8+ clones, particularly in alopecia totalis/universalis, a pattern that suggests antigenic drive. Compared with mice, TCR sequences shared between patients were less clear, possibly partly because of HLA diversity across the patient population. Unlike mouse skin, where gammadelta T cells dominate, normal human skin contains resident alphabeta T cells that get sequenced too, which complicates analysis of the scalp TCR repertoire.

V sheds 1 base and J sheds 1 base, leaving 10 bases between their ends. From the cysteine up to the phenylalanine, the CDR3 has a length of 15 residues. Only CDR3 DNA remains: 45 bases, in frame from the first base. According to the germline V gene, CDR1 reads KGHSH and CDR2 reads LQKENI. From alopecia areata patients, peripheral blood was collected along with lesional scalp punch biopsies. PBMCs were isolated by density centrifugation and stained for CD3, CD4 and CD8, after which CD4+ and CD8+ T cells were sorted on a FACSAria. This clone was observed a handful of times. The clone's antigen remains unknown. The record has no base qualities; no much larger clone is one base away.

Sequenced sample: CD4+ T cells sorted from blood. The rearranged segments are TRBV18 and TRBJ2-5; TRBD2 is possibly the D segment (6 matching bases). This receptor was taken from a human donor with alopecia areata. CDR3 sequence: CASSPRLATQETQYF. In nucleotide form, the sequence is TGTGCCAGCTCACCACGGCTAGCGACCCAAGAGACCCAGTACTTC.